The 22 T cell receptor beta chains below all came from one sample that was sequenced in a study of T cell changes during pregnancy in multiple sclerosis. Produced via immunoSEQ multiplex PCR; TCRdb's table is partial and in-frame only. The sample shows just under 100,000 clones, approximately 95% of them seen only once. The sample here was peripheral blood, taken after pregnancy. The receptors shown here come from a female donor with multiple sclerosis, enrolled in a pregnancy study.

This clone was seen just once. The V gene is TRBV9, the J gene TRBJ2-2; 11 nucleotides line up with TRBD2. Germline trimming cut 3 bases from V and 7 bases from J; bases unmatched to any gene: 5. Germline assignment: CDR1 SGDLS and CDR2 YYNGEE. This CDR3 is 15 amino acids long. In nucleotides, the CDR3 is TGTGCCAGCAGCGCGACTAGCGGGACTGTCGGGGAGCTGTTTTTT. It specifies CASSATSGTVGELFF. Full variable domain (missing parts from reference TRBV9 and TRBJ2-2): DSGVTQTPKHLITATGQRVTLRCSPRSGDLSVYWYQQSLDQGLQFLIQYYNGEERAKGNILERFSAQQFPDLHSELNLSSLELGDSALYFCASSATSGTVGELFFGEGSRLTVL.

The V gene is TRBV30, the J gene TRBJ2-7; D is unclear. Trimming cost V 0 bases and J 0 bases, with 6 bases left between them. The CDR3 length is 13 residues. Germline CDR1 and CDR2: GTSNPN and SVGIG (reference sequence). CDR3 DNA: TGTGCCTGGAGTGTTGTGAGCTCCTACGAGCAGTACTTC. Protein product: CAWSVVSSYEQYF.

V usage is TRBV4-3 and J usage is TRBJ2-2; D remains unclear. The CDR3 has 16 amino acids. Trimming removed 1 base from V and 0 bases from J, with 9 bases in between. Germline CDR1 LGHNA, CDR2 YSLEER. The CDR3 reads CASSQAERANTGELFF. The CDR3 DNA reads TGCGCCAGCAGCCAAGCGGAACGGGCGAACACCGGGGAGCTGTTTTTT.

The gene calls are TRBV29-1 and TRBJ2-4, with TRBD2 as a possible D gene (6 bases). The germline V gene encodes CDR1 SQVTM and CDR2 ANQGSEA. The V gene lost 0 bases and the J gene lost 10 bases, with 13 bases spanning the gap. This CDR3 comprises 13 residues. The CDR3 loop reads CSVEDPDYHIQYF. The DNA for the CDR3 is TGCAGCGTTGAAGATCCGGACTATCATATTCAGTACTTC.

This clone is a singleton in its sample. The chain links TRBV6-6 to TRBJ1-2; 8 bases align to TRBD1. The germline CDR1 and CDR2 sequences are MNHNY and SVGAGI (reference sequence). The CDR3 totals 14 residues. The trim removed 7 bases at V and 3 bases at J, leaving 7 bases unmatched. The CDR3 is CASKRTGRDYGYTF. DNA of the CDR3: TGTGCCAGCAAGAGGACAGGGCGTGACTATGGCTACACCTTC.

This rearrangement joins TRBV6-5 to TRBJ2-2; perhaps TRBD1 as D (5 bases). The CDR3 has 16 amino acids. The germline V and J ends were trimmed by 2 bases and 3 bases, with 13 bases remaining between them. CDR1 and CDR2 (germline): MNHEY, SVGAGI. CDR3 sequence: CASSYNQGVHTGELFF. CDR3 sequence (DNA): TGTGCCAGCAGTTACAACCAGGGTGTGCACACCGGGGAGCTGTTTTTT.

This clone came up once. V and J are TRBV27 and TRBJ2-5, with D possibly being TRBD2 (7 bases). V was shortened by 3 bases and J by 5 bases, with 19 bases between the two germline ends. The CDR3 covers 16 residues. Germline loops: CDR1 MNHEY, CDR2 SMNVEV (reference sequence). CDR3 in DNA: TGTGCCAGCAGTTTCTCCTTTGGGGGAGGGGGGGAGACCCAGTACTTC. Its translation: CASSFSFGGGGETQYF.

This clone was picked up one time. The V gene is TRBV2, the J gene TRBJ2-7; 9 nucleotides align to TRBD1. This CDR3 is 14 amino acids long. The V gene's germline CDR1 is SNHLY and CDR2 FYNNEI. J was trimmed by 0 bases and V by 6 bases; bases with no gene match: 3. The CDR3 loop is CASRRGQGSYEQYF. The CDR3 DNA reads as TGTGCCAGCAGGCGGGGACAGGGCTCCTACGAGCAGTACTTC.

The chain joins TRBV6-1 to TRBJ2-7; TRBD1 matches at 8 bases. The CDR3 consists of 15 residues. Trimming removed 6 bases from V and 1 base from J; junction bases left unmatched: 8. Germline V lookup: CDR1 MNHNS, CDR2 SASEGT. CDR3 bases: TGTGCCAGCAGCCTGGGACAGGAACGATCCTACGAGCAGTACTTC. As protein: CASSLGQERSYEQYF.

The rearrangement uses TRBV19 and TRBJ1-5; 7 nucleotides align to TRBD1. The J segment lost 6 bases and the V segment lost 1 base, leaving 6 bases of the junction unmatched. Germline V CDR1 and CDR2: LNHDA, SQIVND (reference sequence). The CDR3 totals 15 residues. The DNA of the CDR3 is TGTGCCAGTAGTATAGGTAGACAGGGCGGTCAGCCCCAGCATTTT. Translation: CASSIGRQGGQPQHF.

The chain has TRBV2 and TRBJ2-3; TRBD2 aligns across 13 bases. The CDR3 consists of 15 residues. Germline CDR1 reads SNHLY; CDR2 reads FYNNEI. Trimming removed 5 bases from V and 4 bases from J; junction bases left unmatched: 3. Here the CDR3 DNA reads TGTGCCAGCAGTCGGACTAGCGGGAGTTCAGATACGCAGTATTTT. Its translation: CASSRTSGSSDTQYF.

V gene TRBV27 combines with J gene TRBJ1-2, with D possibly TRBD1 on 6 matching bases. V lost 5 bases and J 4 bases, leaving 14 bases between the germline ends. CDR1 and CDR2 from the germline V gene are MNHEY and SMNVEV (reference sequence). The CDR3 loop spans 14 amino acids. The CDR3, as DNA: TGTGCCAGCAGTGACAGGAGAGCAGGCTATGGCTACACCTTC. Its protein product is CASSDRRAGYGYTF.

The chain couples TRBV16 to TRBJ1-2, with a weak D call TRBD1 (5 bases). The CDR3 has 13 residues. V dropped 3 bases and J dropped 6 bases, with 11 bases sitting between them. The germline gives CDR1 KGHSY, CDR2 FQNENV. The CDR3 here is CASSQPLGDGYTF. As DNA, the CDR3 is TGTGCCAGCAGCCAGCCCCTAGGGGATGGCTACACCTTC.

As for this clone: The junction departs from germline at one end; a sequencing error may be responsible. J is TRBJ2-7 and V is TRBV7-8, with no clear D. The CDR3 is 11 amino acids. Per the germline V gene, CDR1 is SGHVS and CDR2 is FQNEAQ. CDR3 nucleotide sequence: TGTGCCAGCAGCTTAGGTTACGGGCAGTACTTC. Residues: CASSLGYGQYF.

CDR3 DNA: TGTGCCAGCAGCCGTGTAGGGGGCGCGACTGAAGCTTTCTTT. Translating it yields CASSRVGGATEAFF. The chain has TRBV14 and TRBJ1-1; 7 bases line up with TRBD1. Germline loops: CDR1 SGHDN, CDR2 FVKESK. This CDR3 comprises 14 residues. V lost 4 bases and J lost 5; bases outside the gene matches: 7.

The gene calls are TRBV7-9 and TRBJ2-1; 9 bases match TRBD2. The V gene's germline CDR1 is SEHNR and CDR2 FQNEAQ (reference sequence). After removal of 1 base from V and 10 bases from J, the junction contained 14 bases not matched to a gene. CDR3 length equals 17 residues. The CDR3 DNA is TGTGCCAGCAGCTTAGACTTAGGCGGGAGGGCAGCGAGAGAGCAGTTCTTC. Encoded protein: CASSLDLGGRAAREQFF.

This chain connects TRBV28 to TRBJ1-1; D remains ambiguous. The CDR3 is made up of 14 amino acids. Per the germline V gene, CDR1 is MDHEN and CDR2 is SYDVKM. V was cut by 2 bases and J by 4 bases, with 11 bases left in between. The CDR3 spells CASSLTRMGTEAFF. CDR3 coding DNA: TGTGCCAGCAGTTTAACTAGAATGGGCACTGAAGCTTTCTTT.

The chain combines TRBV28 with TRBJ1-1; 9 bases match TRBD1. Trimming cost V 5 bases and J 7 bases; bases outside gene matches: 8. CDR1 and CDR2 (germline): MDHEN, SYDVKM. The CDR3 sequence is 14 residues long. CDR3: CASSAGQGLDEAFF. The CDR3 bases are TGTGCCAGCAGTGCGGGACAGGGTTTGGATGAAGCTTTCTTT.

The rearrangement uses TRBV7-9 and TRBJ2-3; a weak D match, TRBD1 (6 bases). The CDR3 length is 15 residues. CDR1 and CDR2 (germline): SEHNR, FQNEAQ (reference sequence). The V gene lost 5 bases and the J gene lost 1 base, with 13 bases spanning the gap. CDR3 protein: CASSPRAGGTDTQYF. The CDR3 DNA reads TGTGCCAGCAGCCCCAGGGCAGGGGGCACAGATACGCAGTATTTT.

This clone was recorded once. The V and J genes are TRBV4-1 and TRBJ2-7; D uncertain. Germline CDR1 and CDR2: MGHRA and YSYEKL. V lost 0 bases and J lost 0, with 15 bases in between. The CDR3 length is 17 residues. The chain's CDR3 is CASSQELESHSSYEQYF. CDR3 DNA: TGCGCCAGCAGCCAAGAGCTCGAGAGTCATAGCTCCTACGAGCAGTACTTC.

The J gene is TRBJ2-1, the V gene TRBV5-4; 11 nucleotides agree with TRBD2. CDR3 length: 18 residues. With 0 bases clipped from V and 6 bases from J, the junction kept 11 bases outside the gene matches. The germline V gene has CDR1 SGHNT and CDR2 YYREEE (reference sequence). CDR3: CASSLVSPSGRLSNEQFF. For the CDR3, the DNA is TGTGCCAGCAGCTTGGTTTCCCCTAGCGGGAGGTTGAGCAATGAGCAGTTCTTC.

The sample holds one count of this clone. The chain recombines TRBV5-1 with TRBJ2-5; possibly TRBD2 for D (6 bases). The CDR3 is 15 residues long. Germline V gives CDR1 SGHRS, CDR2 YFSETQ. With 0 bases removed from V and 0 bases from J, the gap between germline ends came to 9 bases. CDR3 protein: CASSLEAGHQETQYF. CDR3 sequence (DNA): TGCGCCAGCAGCTTGGAGGCGGGGCACCAAGAGACCCAGTACTTC.